These 29 T cell receptor beta chains were all obtained from the same sample, sequenced in a study of regulatory T cells in long-lasting Graves disease. Building of the TCR beta libraries involved iRepertoire HTBI primers and Arm-PCR of CDR3 regions. TCRdb passed the multiplex PCR reads through MiXCR, listing each CDR3 protein once. The sample holds about 540,000 distinct CDR3 sequences; roughly 14% are singletons and the top ten take roughly 9.7%. Time point described: newly diagnosed GD, antithyroid drugs for less than 3 months. TCR sequences were obtained from RNA taken from PBMCs. This same sample was also part of a study on T cells in Graves' hyperthyroidism and ophthalmopathy.

The specimen comprised peripheral blood mononuclear cells (PBMCs), sampled at new diagnosis, from a patient treated with antithyroid drugs. These TCRs come from a man between 25 and 39 years old with Graves disease.

This clonotype was detected ten times or more. The CDR3 DNA follows: TGTGCCAGCAGTTTATCGGGAGGTCCCGCCTACGAGCAGTACTTC. It yields the protein CASSLSGGPAYEQYF. The rearrangement joins TRBV28 to TRBJ2-7; 7 bases line up with TRBD2. The ends lost 1 base at V and 2 bases at J; junction bases unmatched: 5. The CDR3 totals 15 residues. Germline V CDR1 and CDR2: MDHEN, SYDVKM.

This clonotype was counted at least ten times. The V call is TRBV12-3 or TRBV12-4, the J call TRBJ2-7, with D unclear. V lost 6 bases and J 5 bases, leaving 8 bases between the germline ends. The CDR3 extends over 11 amino acids. The CDR3 sequence: CASSLIHEQYF. For the CDR3, the DNA is TGTGCCAGCAGCCTTATTCACGAGCAGTACTTC.

This clonotype was counted between two and nine times. The chain links TRBV5-6 to TRBJ2-1, with TRBD2 matching over 14 bases. Trimming cost V 2 bases and J 9 bases; bases outside gene matches: 19. Germline V gives CDR1 SGHDT, CDR2 YYEEEE. This CDR3 contains 20 residues. The CDR3 loop reads CASSFQQGALLGLAGGEQFF. The CDR3, as DNA: TGTGCCAGCAGCTTTCAACAGGGGGCGCTTCTAGGACTAGCGGGAGGTGAGCAGTTCTTC.

This clonotype was observed a few times. CDR3 nucleotide sequence: TGTGCCACCAGTGATTTCGGACAGGGAAGGGCGCAGTATTTT. It is translated as CATSDFGQGRAQYF. The chain has TRBV24-1 and TRBJ2-3, with TRBD1 identical over 8 bases. CDR3 size: 14 residues. Germline CDR1 and CDR2: KGHDR and SFDVKD. Trimming removed 1 base from V and 10 bases from J; junction bases left unmatched: 6.

This clonotype was counted at least ten times. The chain is built from TRBV10-3 and TRBJ2-7; D is perhaps TRBD1 (6 bases). This CDR3 region has 12 residues. Germline CDR1 ENHRY, CDR2 SYGVKD. The V gene lost 6 bases and the J gene lost 5 bases, with 11 bases spanning the gap. CDR3 sequence (DNA): TGTGCCATCAGCGACAGGAGGAACGAGCAGTACTTC. Translation gives CAISDRRNEQYF.

Details on this clonotype: A much more abundant neighbour one base away suggests this may be a read error. This chain uses TRBV5-1 with TRBJ2-3; the D gene is possibly TRBD1 (6 bases). The last part of the DNA fits TRBJ2-1 better; the J call may be wrong. The germline V gene has CDR1 SGHRS and CDR2 YFSETQ. CDR3 length equals 16 residues. The DNA for the CDR3 is TGCGCCAGCAGCTTGGCGCTAGGACAGAAGAACAATGGGCAGTTCTTC. Protein: CASSLALGQKNNGQFF.

This clonotype was found many times. This rearrangement joins TRBV7-6 to TRBJ2-7, with D maybe TRBD2 (6 bases). Germline V lookup: CDR1 SGHVS, CDR2 FNYEAQ. This CDR3 is 12 amino acids long. V was cut by 5 bases and J by 7 bases, with 12 bases left in between. The CDR3 is CASSPEGLEQYF. CDR3 coding DNA: TGTGCCAGCAGCCCGGAGGGGTTGGAGCAGTACTTC. The entire variable domain, with the rest obtained from reference TRBV7-6 and TRBJ2-7, is as follows: GAGVSQSPRYKVTKRGQDVALRCDPISGHVSLYWYRQALGQGPEFLTYFNYEAQQDKSGLPNDRFSAERPEGSISTLTIQRTEQRDSAMYRCASSPEGLEQYFGPGTRLTVT.

This clonotype appeared many times. The rearrangement joins TRBV5-6 to TRBJ1-2; no definite D call. The CDR3 runs 13 residues. Trimming pared 2 bases from V and 8 bases from J, leaving 13 bases between. Per germline, CDR1 SGHDT and CDR2 YYEEEE. The CDR3 reads CASSLRAFEGYTF. The CDR3 nucleotides read TGTGCCAGCAGCTTAAGGGCCTTCGAAGGCTACACCTTC.

V gene TRBV30 combines with J gene TRBJ2-5; D possibly uses TRBD1 or TRBD2 (5 bases each). The germline CDR1 and CDR2 sequences are GTSNPN and SVGIG (reference sequence). This CDR3 region has 16 residues. V was pared by 2 bases and J by 5 bases, with 21 bases between. In DNA, the CDR3 is TGTGCCTGGAGTAACCCCGGGACCCTAAACGGGGAGACCCAGTACTTC. Its translation is CAWSNPGTLNGETQYF.

This clonotype was detected ten times or more. V and J are TRBV27 and TRBJ2-5; D assignment may be TRBD1 or TRBD2 (6 bases each). Per germline, CDR1 MNHEY and CDR2 SMNVEV (reference sequence). The CDR3 is made up of 13 amino acids. Trimming removed 6 bases at V and 4 bases at J, with 12 bases between. CDR3 DNA sequence: TGTGCCAGCAGCTTAGGGGGGCGAGAGACCCAGTACTTC. Translating it yields CASSLGGRETQYF.

This clonotype was seen at least ten times. This chain connects TRBV7-9 to TRBJ2-7, with 7 bases matching TRBD2. Germline lookup yields CDR1 SEHNR and CDR2 FQNEAQ (reference sequence). The CDR3 runs 13 residues. Trimming at V came to 4 bases and at J to 1 base, leaving 1 base not matched to a gene. The CDR3 sequence is CASSWDYSYEQYF. DNA of the CDR3: TGTGCCAGCAGCTGGGACTATTCCTACGAGCAGTACTTC.

To note about this clonotype: The junction shows a germline mismatch at one end, possibly a read error. The chain uses TRBV11-1 and TRBJ2-5; weak D call: TRBD1 (6 bases). This CDR3 is 13 amino acids long. CDR1 and CDR2 (germline): SGHAT, FQDESV (reference sequence). The CDR3: CASSYRVQETQHF. CDR3 coding DNA: TGTGCCAGCAGCTACAGGGTACAAGAGACCCAGCACTTC.

This clonotype was observed at least ten times. V and J are TRBV29-1 and TRBJ2-2; 8 positions agree with TRBD2. In germline, CDR1 is SQVTM, CDR2 ANQGSEA. Losses at the gene ends were 6 bases for V and 0 bases for J; bases not matched to a gene: 3. The CDR3 length is 14 residues. CDR3 loop: CSVVSGANTGELFF. CDR3 nucleotides: TGCAGCGTAGTTAGCGGGGCGAACACCGGGGAGCTGTTTTTT.

This clonotype was seen ten or more times. The V and J genes are TRBV13 and TRBJ1-2; TRBD1 is a possible D gene (5 bases). The length of the CDR3 is 15 residues. Germline-derived CDR1 and CDR2 are PRHDT and FYEKMQ (reference sequence). Trimming took 5 bases from V and 4 from J, leaving 17 bases between them. CDR3 nucleotide sequence: TGTGCCAGCAGCACCGGGACCGCTACCACCTATGGCTACACCTTC. This encodes CASSTGTATTYGYTF.

This clonotype was detected ten times or more. The genes are TRBV6-1 and TRBJ2-1; unclear D gene. The CDR3 has 12 residues. The germline V and J ends were trimmed by 7 bases and 4 bases, with 8 bases remaining between them. From germline, CDR1 is MNHNS and CDR2 SASEGT. The CDR3 DNA reads as TGTGCCAGCAATGACGAATACAATGAGCAGTTCTTC. This sequence encodes CASNDEYNEQFF.

This clonotype has a count of ten or more. The rearrangement uses TRBV5-1 and TRBJ1-1; 9 nucleotides agree with TRBD1. V shed 4 bases, J shed 4 bases, and the junction held 8 bases outside the gene matches. Germline CDR1 is SGHRS and CDR2 is YFSETQ. The CDR3 consists of 15 residues. CDR3 protein: CASSAGQGRGTEAFF. The CDR3 DNA follows: TGCGCCAGCAGCGCGGGACAGGGTCGGGGCACTGAAGCTTTCTTT.

The table lists this clonotype with a few counts. The chain couples TRBV27 to TRBJ2-7; D possibly corresponds to TRBD2 (6 bases). The CDR3 has 14 residues. Trimming stripped 5 bases from V and 3 bases from J, with 14 bases between. CDR1 is MNHEY, CDR2 SMNVEV, per germline (reference sequence). CDR3 protein: CASSGDGGFYEQYF. CDR3 sequence (DNA): TGTGCCAGCAGTGGGGATGGGGGGTTCTACGAGCAGTACTTC.

Note on this clonotype: With a much larger clone just one base away, this may be a read error. The V call is TRBV10-3, the J call TRBJ2-2; a weak D match, TRBD1 (6 bases). The CDR3 sequence is 14 residues long. CDR1 is ENHRY, CDR2 SYGVKD, per germline. V lost 6 bases, J lost 9 bases, and 17 bases lay in between. The CDR3 protein is CAISRGPETRELFF. The CDR3 region has the DNA TGTGCCATCAGCAGGGGCCCTGAAACCCGGGAGCTGTTTTTT.

The rearrangement uses TRBV29-1 and TRBJ2-6, with D uncertain. Germline V lookup: CDR1 SQVTM, CDR2 ANQGSEA. Trimming removed 6 bases at V and 1 base at J, with 7 bases between. The CDR3 consists of 13 residues. In DNA form, the CDR3 reads TGCAGCGTCGATGTATCTGGGGCCAACGTCCTGACTTTC. This codes for CSVDVSGANVLTF.

This clonotype was counted ten times or more. V and J are TRBV6-1 and TRBJ2-7; D gene uncertain. The CDR3 covers 16 residues. V lost 0 bases to trimming and J lost 2 bases, with 14 bases between them. CDR1 and CDR2 (germline): MNHNS, SASEGT. CDR3 residues: CASSEALRQVAYEQYF. Here the CDR3 DNA reads TGTGCCAGCAGTGAAGCGCTTCGGCAGGTTGCCTACGAGCAGTACTTC.

CDR3 in amino acids: CASPDLAGDEQYF. CDR3 DNA sequence: TGTGCCAGCCCTGACCTAGCGGGAGACGAGCAGTACTTC. The gene calls are TRBV2 and TRBJ2-7; 10 bases are shared with TRBD2. The CDR3 consists of 13 residues. J was trimmed by 5 bases and V by 8 bases; bases with no gene match: 6. Germline V CDR1 and CDR2: SNHLY, FYNNEI.

This clonotype was observed at least ten times. The chain has TRBV5-1 and TRBJ2-7; tentatively, D is TRBD2 (6 bases). There are 13 residues in the CDR3. V shed 6 bases and J shed 2 bases, with 12 bases lying between them. CDR1 is SGHRS and CDR2 is YFSETQ in the germline V gene. In nucleotides, the CDR3 is TGCGCCAGCACGGGCCGGGAGACCTACGAGCAGTACTTC. It encodes CASTGRETYEQYF. The full variable domain, with the rest looked up from reference TRBV5-1 and TRBJ2-7, is KAGVTQTPRYLIKTRGQQVTLSCSPISGHRSVSWYQQTPGQGLQFLFEYFSETQRNKGNFPGRFSGRQFSNSRSEMNVSTLELGDSALYLCASTGRETYEQYFGPGTRLTVT.

This clonotype was detected ten times or more. This sequence joins TRBV2 and TRBJ2-7, with 8 bases fitting TRBD2. The CDR3 consists of 13 residues. With 7 bases clipped from V and 2 bases from J, the junction kept 4 bases outside the gene matches. Germline V lookup: CDR1 SNHLY, CDR2 FYNNEI. The CDR3 DNA sequence: TGTGCCAGCATCGGGGGGGGAACCTACGAGCAGTACTTC. This translates into CASIGGGTYEQYF.

This clonotype was counted many times. The chain has TRBV7-9 and TRBJ1-4; TRBD1 might be the D (6 bases). The V gene lost 4 bases and the J gene lost 3 bases, with 12 bases spanning the gap. CDR3 length: 15 residues. The germline V gene has CDR1 SEHNR and CDR2 FQNEAQ (reference sequence). The CDR3 nucleotides are TGTGCCAGCAGCTCTCCAGGGGAGGCTAATGAAAAACTGTTTTTT. It yields the protein CASSSPGEANEKLFF. Complete variable domain (other parts from reference TRBV7-9 and TRBJ1-4): DTGVSQNPRHKITKRGQNVTFRCDPISEHNRLYWYRQTLGQGPEFLTYFQNEAQLEKSRLLSDRFSAERPKGSFSTLEIQRTEQGDSAMYLCASSSPGEANEKLFFGSGTQLSVL.

This clonotype showed up many times. The junction departs from the called germline gene at one end, perhaps through a read error. The J gene is TRBJ2-2, the V gene TRBV5-1; a possible D gene is TRBD2 (5 bases). Germline assignment: CDR1 SGHRS and CDR2 YFSETQ. This CDR3 has 15 amino acids. CDR3 sequence reads: CASSSTSGNTGELFF. As DNA, the CDR3 is TGTGCCAGCAGTTCCACTAGTGGTAACACCGGGGAGCTGTTTTTT.

This clonotype was observed many times. This chain links TRBV20-1 with TRBJ2-1, with 14 bases matching TRBD2. Per germline, CDR1 DFQATT and CDR2 SNEGSKA (reference sequence). The CDR3 loop spans 16 amino acids. Germline trimming cut 0 bases from V and 6 bases from J; bases unmatched to any gene: 4. In DNA, the CDR3 is TGCAGTGCTAGAGATCCGGGACTAGCGGGAGTCAATGAGCAGTTCTTC. Residues: CSARDPGLAGVNEQFF.

Comment on this clonotype: One end of the junction does not line up with germline, which may come from a read error. The chain combines TRBV20-1 with TRBJ1-1, with D unresolved. Germline lookup yields CDR1 DFQATT and CDR2 SNEGSKA (reference sequence). The CDR3 sequence is 14 residues long. The CDR3 coding sequence is TGCAGTGCTAGTGTTGGCAGCTTGAACACTGGAGCTTTCTTT. Protein: CSASVGSLNTGAFF.

This clonotype has a count of ten or more. V usage is TRBV7-9 and J usage is TRBJ1-1; possible D gene TRBD1, 5 bases. The CDR3 is 14 residues long. Trimming left V 7 bases short and J 3 bases short, with 15 bases between. CDR1 is SEHNR and CDR2 is FQNEAQ in the germline V gene (reference sequence). The CDR3 nucleotides are TGTGCCAGCACCGACAACAGGCCCCACACTGAAGCTTTCTTT. This gives the protein CASTDNRPHTEAFF. The full variable domain, its missing parts supplied by reference TRBV7-9 and TRBJ1-1, is DTGVSQNPRHKITKRGQNVTFRCDPISEHNRLYWYRQTLGQGPEFLTYFQNEAQLEKSRLLSDRFSAERPKGSFSTLEIQRTEQGDSAMYLCASTDNRPHTEAFFGQGTRLTVV.

This sequence joins TRBV7-8 and TRBJ2-3; TRBD2 is a possible D gene (5 bases). The germline gives CDR1 SGHVS, CDR2 FQNEAQ. The ends were cut back, 3 bases at V and 2 bases at J, with 12 bases in the middle. There are 15 residues in the CDR3. The CDR3 DNA reads TGTGCCAGCAGCTTTCTGTCGACTACCACAGATACGCAGTATTTT. Amino acids: CASSFLSTTTDTQYF.